Described below is a single T cell receptor beta chain sequence and its context. The CDR3 runs 16 residues. The V and J ends lost 2 bases and 8 bases respectively, with 16 bases between them. Looked up from germline, CDR1 is MNHEY and CDR2 is SVGAGI. This sample was taken from a study of cytomegalovirus exposure and HLA in healthy donors. Generated by immunoSEQ multiplex PCR, the TCRdb table keeps only in-frame clones and is missing some. The sample carries over 250,000 clones, around 86% recorded once. Sequenced input: PBMCs. This chain joins TRBV6-5 and TRBJ1-6, with D unresolved. The TCR sequence derives from a young woman in good health and CMV-seronegative. The CDR3 here is CASSYIGIAGDSPLHF. Written as DNA, the CDR3 is TGTGCCAGCAGTTACATTGGCATAGCGGGTGATTCACCCCTCCACTTT.